This T cell receptor (beta chain) derives from a study of shared clonotypes between healthy human individuals. Across the whole study: Donors had three CD4 naive, three CD4 memory, two CD8 naive and one CD8 memory plate apiece.

Profiling relied on immunoSEQ multiplex PCR, and the TCRdb table lists in-frame clones only, not all of them. The sample lists around 1.1 million clones; more than 75% were seen once. There are 16 residues in the CDR3. CDR1 and CDR2 (germline): SGDLS, YYNGEE. The V end lost 3 bases, the J end lost 0 bases, and 15 bases lay between the germline ends. Points on this clone: Its antigen is still unknown.

Study-wide findings and caveats: Few donors restricted represented genetic and exposure-history diversity. It was only blood that was sampled, and tissue repertoires likely differ.

The clonotype comes from a man aged 18-30 years in good health. Some clones in this sample may be carry-over from other donors' samples. The sequenced sample consisted of memory CD4+ T cells from PBMCs. As for subset: CD45RA-negative fraction. The chain couples TRBV9 to TRBJ1-1; TRBD1 is a possible D gene (6 bases). The CDR3 DNA reads TGTGCCAGCAGCGCGGGTAAACAGGGCCTGAACACTGAAGCTTTCTTT. Its protein is CASSAGKQGLNTEAFF. The complete variable domain, with remaining parts taken from reference TRBV9 and TRBJ1-1, reads DSGVTQTPKHLITATGQRVTLRCSPRSGDLSVYWYQQSLDQGLQFLIQYYNGEERAKGNILERFSAQQFPDLHSELNLSSLELGDSALYFCASSAGKQGLNTEAFFGQGTRLTVV.